Below are 9 T cell receptor beta chains sequenced from a single sample in a study of sequential checkpoint blockade in melanoma. Regarding treatment: randomized to nivolumab then ipilimumab (arm A) or the reverse (arm B). Method: immunoSEQ multiplex PCR; TCRdb's copy keeps in-frame clones and lacks some. The sample lists about 12,000 clones, 75% to 80% seen once, with roughly 56% in the top ten. Here the sequenced sample was CD8+ T cells sorted from blood (inferred from file names), taken from a patient given nivolumab and ipilimumab in sequence. Receptor source: a human donor with melanoma.

The V call is TRBV28, the J call TRBJ1-4; 11 positions match TRBD1. V was pared by 10 bases and J by 6 bases, with 7 bases of the junction left unmatched. Germline V gene sequence: CDR1 MDHEN, CDR2 SYDVKM. The CDR3 consists of 14 residues. The CDR3 protein is CAIGDRGWDEKLFF. CDR3 nucleotide sequence: TGTGCCATAGGGGACAGGGGGTGGGATGAAAAACTGTTTTTT. The full variable domain, rest sourced from reference TRBV28 and TRBJ1-4, is DVKVTQSSRYLVKRTGEKVFLECVQDMDHENMFWYRQDPGLGLRLIYFSYDVKMKEKGDIPEGYSVSREKKERFSLILESASTNQTSMYLCAIGDRGWDEKLFFGSGTQLSVL.

This chain uses TRBV19 with TRBJ2-4, with D possibly being TRBD2 (5 bases). Germline CDR1 and CDR2: LNHDA and SQIVND (reference sequence). V lost 3 bases and J lost 2, with 11 bases in between. This CDR3 is built from 15 residues. CDR3 residues: CASSMYSGSKNIQYF. The CDR3 coding sequence is TGTGCCAGTAGTATGTACAGCGGCTCCAAAAACATTCAGTACTTC.

The CDR3 is CASSYGAANIYNEQFF. The DNA of the CDR3 is TGTGCCAGCAGTTACGGCGCAGCGAACATCTACAATGAGCAGTTCTTC. V and J are TRBV6-5 and TRBJ2-1; D gene uncertain. CDR1 MNHEY and CDR2 SVGAGI come from the germline V gene. The CDR3 length is 16 residues. V was clipped by 2 bases and J by 3 bases, with 14 bases between them.

The V call is TRBV25-1, the J call TRBJ2-3, with D maybe TRBD2 (6 bases). This CDR3 comprises 12 residues. The germline CDR1 and CDR2 sequences are MGHDK and SYGVNS. The V and J ends lost 9 bases and 3 bases respectively, with 10 bases between them. Here the CDR3 reads CASEEGTDTQYF. The CDR3, as DNA: TGTGCCAGTGAGGAGGGGACAGATACGCAGTATTTT. Full variable domain (missing parts from reference TRBV25-1 and TRBJ2-3): EADIYQTPRYLVIGTGKKITLECSQTMGHDKMYWYQQDPGMELHLIHYSYGVNSTEKGDLSSESTVSRIRTEHFPLTLESARPSHTSQYLCASEEGTDTQYFGPGTRLTVL.

The chain is built from TRBV7-9 and TRBJ2-3; D is undetermined. The CDR3 totals 15 residues. CDR1 is SEHNR and CDR2 is FQNEAQ in the germline V gene (reference sequence). Trimming removed 4 bases at V and 3 bases at J, with 14 bases between. CDR3 bases: TGTGCCAGCAGCTCCGCCATTGCGAGTACAGATACGCAGTATTTT. It translates to CASSSAIASTDTQYF. The full variable domain, in which reference TRBV7-9 and TRBJ2-3 provide the parts outside the CDR3, is DTGVSQNPRHKITKRGQNVTFRCDPISEHNRLYWYRQTLGQGPEFLTYFQNEAQLEKSRLLSDRFSAERPKGSFSTLEIQRTEQGDSAMYLCASSSAIASTDTQYFGPGTRLTVL.

V and J are TRBV18 and TRBJ2-7, with D maybe TRBD1 (6 bases). Germline CDR1 reads KGHSH; CDR2 reads LQKENI. The V gene lost 5 bases and the J gene lost 3 bases, with 8 bases spanning the gap. CDR3 length: 12 amino acids. The CDR3 here is CASSLDSYEQYF. CDR3 sequence (DNA): TGTGCCAGCTCATTGGACAGCTACGAGCAGTACTTC. Supplemented by reference TRBV18 and TRBJ2-7, the full variable domain reads NAGVMQNPRHLVRRRGQEARLRCSPMKGHSHVYWYRQLPEEGLKFMVYLQKENIIDESGMPKERFSAEFPKEGPSILRIQQVVRGDSAAYFCASSLDSYEQYFGPGTRLTVT.

V usage is TRBV29-1 and J usage is TRBJ2-1; no clear D gene. The CDR3 covers 13 residues. Trimming took off 0 bases at V and 9 bases at J, with 12 bases between the two ends. Looked up from germline, CDR1 is SQVTM and CDR2 is ANQGSEA. The CDR3 region is CSVEESATGEQFF. The CDR3 nucleotides are TGCAGCGTTGAAGAGAGCGCTACGGGTGAGCAGTTCTTC.

The chain is built from TRBV7-2 and TRBJ2-1, with TRBD2 matching over 12 bases. Unmatched junction bases numbered 9, after V lost 1 base and J lost 5 bases. CDR1 and CDR2 (germline): SGHTA, FQGNSA. The CDR3 has 18 amino acids. The CDR3 DNA follows: TGTGCCAGCAGCTTAGTCCTAGCGGGAGGGCCCAGCAACAATGAGCAGTTCTTC. Translating it yields CASSLVLAGGPSNNEQFF.

The rearrangement joins TRBV6-5 to TRBJ2-4, with 10 bases that match TRBD1. Germline V lookup: CDR1 MNHEY, CDR2 SVGAGI. This CDR3 comprises 14 residues. After removal of 5 bases from V and 9 bases from J, the junction contained 7 bases not matched to a gene. The CDR3 region has the DNA TGTGCCAGCAGTCCCCGGGACAGGGGTTTCATTCAGTACTTC. As protein: CASSPRDRGFIQYF.